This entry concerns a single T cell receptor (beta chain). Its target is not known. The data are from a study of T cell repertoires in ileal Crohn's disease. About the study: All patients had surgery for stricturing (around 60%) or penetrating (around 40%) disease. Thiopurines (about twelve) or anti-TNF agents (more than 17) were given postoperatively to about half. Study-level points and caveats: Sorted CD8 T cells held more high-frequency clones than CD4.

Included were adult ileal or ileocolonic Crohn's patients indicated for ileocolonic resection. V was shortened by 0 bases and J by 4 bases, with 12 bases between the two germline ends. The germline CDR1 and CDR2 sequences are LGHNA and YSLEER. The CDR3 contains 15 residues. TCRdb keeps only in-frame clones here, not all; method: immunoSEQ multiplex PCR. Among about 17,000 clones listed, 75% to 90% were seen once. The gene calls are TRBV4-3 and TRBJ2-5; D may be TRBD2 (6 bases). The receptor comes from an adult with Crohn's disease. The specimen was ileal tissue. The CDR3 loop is CASSQELAYGETQYF. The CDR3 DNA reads TGCGCCAGCAGCCAAGAACTAGCATATGGAGAGACCCAGTACTTC.